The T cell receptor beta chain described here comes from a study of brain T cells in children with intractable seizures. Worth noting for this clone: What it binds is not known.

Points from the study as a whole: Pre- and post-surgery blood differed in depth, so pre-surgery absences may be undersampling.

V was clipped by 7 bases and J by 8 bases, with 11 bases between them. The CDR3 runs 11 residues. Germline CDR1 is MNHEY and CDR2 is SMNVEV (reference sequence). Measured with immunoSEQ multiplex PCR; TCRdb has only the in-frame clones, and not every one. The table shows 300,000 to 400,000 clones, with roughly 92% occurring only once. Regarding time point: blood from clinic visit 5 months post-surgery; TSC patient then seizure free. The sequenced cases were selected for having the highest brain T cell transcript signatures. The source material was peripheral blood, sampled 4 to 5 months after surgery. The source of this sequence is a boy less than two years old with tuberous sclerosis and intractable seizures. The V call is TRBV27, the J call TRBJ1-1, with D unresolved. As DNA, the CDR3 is TGTGCCAGCACGGGTTCCAGAGAAGCTTTCTTT. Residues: CASTGSREAFF.